This section outlines one T cell receptor beta chain sequence together with its context. This receptor's antigen is unknown. Qualities for individual bases were not recorded, and no much larger clone is one base off. One collaborating source in Seattle enrolled patients during active infection and followed them longitudinally through the course of disease. Each collaborating institution followed its own protocols to collect whole blood in K2EDTA tubes. For TCRbeta analysis, collaborators shipped samples in one of three forms: frozen whole blood, isolated PBMCs, or DNA extracted from either of those sample types. The immunoSEQ Assay, a bias-controlled multiplex PCR, was used to amplify TCRbeta CDR3 regions from genomic DNA. Per the original workflow: The number of nucleated cells in each sample was estimated by amplification of reference gene primers within the assay. Sequence reads were collapsed and filtered to measure the absolute abundance of every unique TCRbeta CDR3 rearrangement. For each sample, productive Simpson clonality was calculated as the square root of Simpson's diversity index across productive rearrangements. Sourced from immuneACCESS, this table was stored by TCRdb with only in-frame sequences that have V and J called. A share of the clones is absent; for the studies checked, an unresolved V gene accounts for under half, and the remainder has no known explanation. Clone size and the V and J calls come from that table; the DNA yielded D and trimming. Here the sample has approximately 270,000 clones; roughly 88% occur a single time. Roughly 6.3% of the sample is in the top ten clones.

CDR1 and CDR2 were assigned from the germline V gene (reference sequence) as MNHEY and SMNVEV. Reading from cysteine to phenylalanine, the CDR3 counts 12 amino acids. Left in the record is the CDR3 DNA by itself, 36 bases read in frame from the first base. Trimming leaves V shorter by 6 bases and J shorter by 8 bases, with the junction holding 6 bases beyond the gene matches. This sample was included in a study of blood T cell repertoires in COVID-19 (dated by TCRdb to 2020 to 2022). Study-level background: Samples covering the acute and convalescent phases of COVID-19 were provided by collaborators in the United States, Italy and Spain. The prospective study material was composed of cDNA or gDNA derived from T cells, B-cell-depleted T cells, or PBMCs. The samples were drawn from two sources: the first 160 participants of the ongoing ImmuneRACE study, and 1,000 to 1,500 subjects contributed by 6 global collaborators. Deeply sampled blood TCRbeta repertoires from subjects exposed to, actively infected with, or recovered from COVID-19 were included in the dataset. A de-identified subject ID, COVID-19 status, age in years and sex were almost always included in the sample metadata. The repertoires were released in a freely available public database intended as a resource for research on the immune response to SARS-CoV-2. Where available, HLA class I and class II types were taken from metadata supplied by the sample provider and were not determined by assay-based typing. General conclusions and limits of the study: Clinical and demographic metadata were provided uncurated, with the amount varying by source and participant.

Recombination connected TRBV27 to TRBJ1-2; 7 central nucleotides agree with TRBD1. This receptor was taken from a woman in her twenties or thirties with COVID-19, enrolled during active disease. The sample taken for sequencing was peripheral blood. The CDR3 here reads CASSPGGNGYTF. In nucleotides, the sequence is TGTGCCAGCAGCCCAGGGGGAAACGGCTACACCTTC.